Below, 4 T cell receptor beta chains from the same sample are listed, as sequenced in a study of graft-versus-host responses after intestinal transplantation. The data were produced by immunoSEQ multiplex PCR, yet TCRdb's version contains in-frame clones alone and is incomplete. This sample has approximately 82,000 clones, with about 93% found just once. No antigen has been identified for these receptors. Sequenced here: unstimulated CD8+ T cells sorted from spleen or lymph node cells, sampled before transplant. The receptors were gathered from a human donor who was the organ donor for an intestinal transplant.

The CDR3 region has the DNA TGCGCCAGCAGCCTCACAGGGGCTAATGGCTACACCTTC. The encoded protein is CASSLTGANGYTF. The rearrangement uses TRBV5-1 and TRBJ1-2, with 7 nucleotides matching TRBD1. The germline V gene has CDR1 SGHRS and CDR2 YFSETQ. V was pared by 4 bases and J by 6 bases, with 6 bases of the junction left unmatched. The CDR3 has 13 residues.

The chain has TRBV11-2 and TRBJ1-1, with D hard to call. Germline V CDR1 and CDR2: SGHAT, FQNNGV. V was cut by 3 bases and J by 10 bases, with 9 bases left in between. CDR3 size: 11 residues. The DNA of the CDR3 is TGTGCCAGCAGCTTTGGCAGCGCAGCTTTCTTT. Translation: CASSFGSAAFF. The full variable domain, with the rest looked up from reference TRBV11-2 and TRBJ1-1, is EAGVAQSPRYKIIEKRQSVAFWCNPISGHATLYWYQQILGQGPKLLIQFQNNGVVDDSQLPKDRFSAERLKGVDSTLKIQPAKLEDSAVYLCASSFGSAAFFGQGTRLTVV.

The J gene is TRBJ2-7, the V gene TRBV7-2, with D possibly matching TRBD2 (6 bases). Germline V lookup: CDR1 SGHTA, CDR2 FQGNSA. This CDR3 is 16 amino acids long. Trimming removed 4 bases at V and 5 bases at J, with 21 bases between. CDR3 nucleotide sequence: TGTGCCAGCAGCTACGCCCCACCGGGGCGCGGGAACGAGCAGTACTTC. This encodes CASSYAPPGRGNEQYF.

The J gene is TRBJ2-5, the V gene TRBV5-8; D not certain. The CDR3 extends over 12 amino acids. Germline V gives CDR1 SGHTS, CDR2 YDEGEE. Trimming shortened V by 4 bases and J by 0 bases, and 4 bases separated the two germline ends. The CDR3 spells CASSPDQETQYF. The CDR3, as DNA: TGTGCCAGCAGCCCGGACCAAGAGACCCAGTACTTC.